This T cell receptor beta chain was captured by sequencing in a study of blood T cell repertoires in COVID-19. TCRdb keeps only in-frame clones here, not all; method: immunoSEQ multiplex PCR. Of fewer than 150,000 clones in the sample, roughly 81% were seen once. Germline CDR1 and CDR2: SGHTA and FQGNSA. CDR3 length: 15 amino acids. The V gene lost 5 bases and the J gene lost 5 bases, with 16 bases spanning the gap. Material: peripheral blood. This chain joins TRBV7-2 and TRBJ1-5; D gene ambiguous. The TCR was taken from a human donor in a cohort sampled during active COVID-19. The CDR3 loop is CASSVSIERYQPQHF. CDR3 DNA: TGTGCCAGCAGCGTGTCCATAGAGCGTTATCAGCCCCAGCATTTT.